This T cell receptor (beta chain) was captured in a study of T cell repertoires in cytomegalovirus infection (dated by TCRdb to between 2018 and 2020). At the level of the whole study: The peptide stimulations were aimed at well-studied HLA-B-restricted epitopes as well as recently identified HLA-C-restricted CMV epitopes, whose presentation resists viral immunomodulation. Donor HLA type was relevant to the analysis, as public TCR beta signatures indicated carriage of CMV infection together with the matching HLA type.

As concerns this clonotype: What antigen it recognizes has not been identified. Base qualities are not provided; no much larger clone lies one nucleotide away.

In light of the paper, this sample's treatment or condition label describes: in vitro stimulation with specific CMV peptide epitopes to enrich CMV-specific T cells. Reading from cysteine to phenylalanine, the CDR3 counts 15 amino acids. Here the CDR3 DNA is all that survives: 45 bases in frame from base 1. CDR1 and CDR2, looked up from the germline V gene, are SGHTA and FQGNSA. V ends up 4 bases short and J 6 bases short, with an unmatched junction base count of 9. The run used an Illumina HiSeq 1500. Clones were called with MiXCR by TCRdb after fastp trimmed the public reads at Q25, and only in-frame beta chains were retained. Records with the same CDR3 protein are collapsed into one entry carrying the most frequent genes and DNA. For this sample the table gives about 480,000 distinct CDR3 sequences, of which around 30% were detected only once. The ten largest make up roughly a sixth of the sample.

Study-level results and caveats: Cumulative frequency of public TCR beta family members discriminated carriers of CMV infection plus the relevant HLA type in this cohort and an independent 352-donor cohort. The ex vivo response was dominated by HLA-C-restricted CMV-specific TCR beta clonotypes, which also provided the single most frequent clonotype in two of eight donors.

Material: cultured PBMCs, obtained from culture after CMV antigen stimulation. In this chain, TRBV7-2 is recombined with TRBJ1-2; 9 junctional bases match TRBD1. This TCR was recovered from a human donor in good health (CMV status not recorded). Some clones in this sample may be carry-over from other donors' samples. The DNA is TGTGCCAGCAGCTCCTCACCGGGACAGGGTAATGGCTACACCTTC. Its protein reads: CASSSSPGQGNGYTF.